A selection of T cell receptor beta chains follows, all from one sample in a study of T cells in Graves' hyperthyroidism and ophthalmopathy. TCRdb re-analysed the multiplex PCR reads in MiXCR, keeping a single row per CDR3 protein. The data contain nearly 600,000 distinct CDR3 sequences, approximately 13% of them seen just once; the ten biggest clones take up 5.8%. The sample consisted of blood. The receptors were gathered from a woman in her thirties with Graves' hyperthyroidism that later progressed to Graves' ophthalmopathy. Both conserved end residues are part of each CDR3. The D gene is left open where the match is weak. Expanded clones get a size class; other rows say once, few or many, or leave the size out.

j_gene: TRBJ2-3
d_gene: NA
abundance: few
v_gene: TRBV19
CDR3aa: CASNKGDTQYF
CDR3nt: TGTGCCAGTAATAAGGGAGATACGCAGTATTTT

j_gene: TRBJ2-7
d_gene: NA
abundance: NA
v_gene: TRBV7-8
CDR3aa: CASSLGAEGPRGSYEQYF
CDR3nt: TGTGCCAGCAGCTTAGGGGCGGAAGGCCCCCGGGGAAGCTACGAGCAGTACTTC

j_gene: TRBJ2-7
d_gene: TRBD1
abundance: NA
v_gene: TRBV4-1
CDR3aa: CASSQGTGRTYEQYF
CDR3nt: TGCGCCAGCAGCCAAGGGACAGGCCGTACCTACGAGCAGTACTTC

j_gene: TRBJ1-5
d_gene: NA
abundance: NA
v_gene: TRBV2
CDR3aa: CASSEARDSNQPQHF
CDR3nt: TGTGCCAGCAGTGAAGCGCGCGACAGTAATCAGCCCCAGCATTTT

j_gene: TRBJ1-5
d_gene: NA
abundance: many
v_gene: TRBV28
CDR3aa: CASSLIGPGSNQPQHF
CDR3nt: TGTGCCAGCAGTTTAATTGGGCCGGGGAGCAATCAGCCCCAGCATTTT

j_gene: TRBJ2-1
d_gene: NA
abundance: many
v_gene: TRBV24-1
CDR3aa: CATRDGSYNEQFF
CDR3nt: TGTGCCACCAGGGACGGCTCCTACAATGAGCAGTTCTTC

j_gene: TRBJ2-7
d_gene: NA
abundance: NA
v_gene: TRBV19
CDR3aa: CASTHDGYEQYF
CDR3nt: TGTGCCAGTACCCACGACGGCTACGAGCAGTACTTC

j_gene: TRBJ2-1
d_gene: NA
abundance: few
v_gene: TRBV12-5
CDR3aa: CASGLVLGEQFF
CDR3nt: TGTGCTAGTGGTTTGGTACTCGGTGAGCAGTTCTTC

j_gene: TRBJ1-2
d_gene: NA
abundance: many
v_gene: TRBV20-1
CDR3aa: CSARGGTEDSYGYTF
CDR3nt: TGCAGTGCTAGAGGCGGGACGGAAGATTCCTATGGCTACACCTTC

j_gene: TRBJ2-7
d_gene: NA
abundance: many
v_gene: TRBV7-2
CDR3aa: CASSSSVPPTGEQYF
CDR3nt: TGTGCCAGCAGCTCAAGCGTCCCCCCGACGGGCGAGCAGTACTTC

j_gene: TRBJ1-1
d_gene: NA
abundance: few
v_gene: TRBV5-1
CDR3aa: CASRGAENTEAFF
CDR3nt: TGCGCCAGCAGGGGGGCGGAGAACACTGAAGCTTTCTTT

j_gene: TRBJ2-1
d_gene: NA
abundance: many
v_gene: TRBV7-3
CDR3aa: CASIGLNNEQFF
CDR3nt: TGTGCCAGCATAGGGCTTAACAATGAGCAGTTCTTC

j_gene: TRBJ2-7
d_gene: TRBD2
abundance: many
v_gene: TRBV14
CDR3aa: CASSQGNSGYEQYF
CDR3nt: TGTGCCAGCAGCCAAGGCAATAGCGGGTACGAGCAGTACTTC

j_gene: TRBJ1-1
d_gene: NA
abundance: many
v_gene: TRBV3-1
CDR3aa: CASSQQGRVKAFF
CDR3nt: TGTGCCAGCAGCCAGCAAGGACGGGTAAAAGCTTTCTTT

j_gene: TRBJ1-2
d_gene: TRBD1
abundance: many
v_gene: TRBV20-1
CDR3aa: CSAPISPGQGAWRGYTF
CDR3nt: TGCAGTGCTCCAATCAGTCCGGGACAGGGGGCTTGGAGGGGCTACACCTTC